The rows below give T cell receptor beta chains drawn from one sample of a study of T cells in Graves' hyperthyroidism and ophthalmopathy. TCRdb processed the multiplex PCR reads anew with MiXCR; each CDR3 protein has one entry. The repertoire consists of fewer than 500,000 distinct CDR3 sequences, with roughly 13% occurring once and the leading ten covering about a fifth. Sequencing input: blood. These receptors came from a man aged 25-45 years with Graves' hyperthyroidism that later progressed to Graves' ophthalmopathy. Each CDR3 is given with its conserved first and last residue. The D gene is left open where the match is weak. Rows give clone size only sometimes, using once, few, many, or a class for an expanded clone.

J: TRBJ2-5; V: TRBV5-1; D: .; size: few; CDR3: CASSDTSKPFKRETQYF; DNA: TGCGCCAGCAGCGACACCAGCAAACCCTTTAAGCGAGAGACCCAGTACTTC
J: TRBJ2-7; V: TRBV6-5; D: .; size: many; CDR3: CASSYSGGPGRPSSYEQYF; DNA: TGTGCCAGCAGTTACTCAGGGGGACCTGGTCGACCTAGCTCCTACGAGCAGTACTTC
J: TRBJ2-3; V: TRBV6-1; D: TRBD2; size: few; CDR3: CASRLLAELTDTQYF; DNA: TGTGCCAGCAGGTTACTAGCGGAACTCACAGATACGCAGTATTTT
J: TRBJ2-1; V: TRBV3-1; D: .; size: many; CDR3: CASSHDGNEQFF; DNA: TGTGCCAGCAGCCATGATGGCAATGAGCAGTTCTTC
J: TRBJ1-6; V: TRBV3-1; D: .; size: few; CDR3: CASSHTVEQGLNSPLHF; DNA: TGTGCCAGCAGCCATACAGTCGAACAGGGCCTGAATTCACCCCTCCACTTT
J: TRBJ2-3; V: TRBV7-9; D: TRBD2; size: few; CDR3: CASSLGLAGVYTDTQYF; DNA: TGTGCCAGCAGCTTAGGACTAGCGGGGGTTTACACAGATACGCAGTATTTT
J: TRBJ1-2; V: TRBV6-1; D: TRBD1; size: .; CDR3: CASSPVSLGRGNFNYGYTF; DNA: TGTGCCAGCAGTCCCGTATCCTTGGGCAGGGGGAACTTTAACTATGGCTACACCTTC
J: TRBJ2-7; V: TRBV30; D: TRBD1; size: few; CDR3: CAWRGTGASYEQYF; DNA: TGTGCCTGGAGGGGGACAGGGGCCTCCTACGAGCAGTACTTC
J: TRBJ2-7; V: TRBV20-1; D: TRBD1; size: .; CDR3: CSARGDRENYYEQYF; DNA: TGCAGTGCTAGAGGGGACAGGGAGAACTACTACGAGCAGTACTTC
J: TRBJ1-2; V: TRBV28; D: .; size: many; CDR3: CASSLEPWAGYTF; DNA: TGTGCCAGCAGTTTAGAACCATGGGCTGGCTACACCTTC
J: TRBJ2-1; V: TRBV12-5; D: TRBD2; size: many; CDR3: CATKPGLPFEHNEQFF; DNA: TGTGCTACGAAACCGGGACTACCATTCGAGCACAATGAGCAGTTCTTC
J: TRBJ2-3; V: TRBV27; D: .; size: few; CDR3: CASSPSSGPGDTQYF; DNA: TGTGCCAGCAGTCCTTCGAGCGGGCCAGGGGATACGCAGTATTTT
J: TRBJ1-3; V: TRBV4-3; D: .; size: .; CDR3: CASSQEPFWGTGNTIYF; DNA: TGCGCCAGCAGCCAAGAACCCTTCTGGGGAACTGGAAACACCATATATTTT
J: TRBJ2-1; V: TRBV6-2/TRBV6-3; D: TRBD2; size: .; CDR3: CASSSTGTTNEQFF; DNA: TGTGCCAGCAGTTCTACGGGGACTACCAATGAGCAGTTCTTC
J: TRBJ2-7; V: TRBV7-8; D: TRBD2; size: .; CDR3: CASSVPGLYYEQYF; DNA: TGTGCCAGCAGCGTCCCGGGACTATACTACGAGCAGTACTTC
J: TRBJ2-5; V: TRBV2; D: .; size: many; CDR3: CAGEDPQETQYF; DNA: TGTGCCGGGGAGGACCCACAAGAGACCCAGTACTTC
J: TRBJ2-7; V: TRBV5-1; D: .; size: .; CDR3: CASSLGTPSSYEQYF; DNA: TGCGCCAGCAGCTTAGGGACACCGAGCTCCTACGAGCAGTACTTC
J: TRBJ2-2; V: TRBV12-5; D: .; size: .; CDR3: CASGLVSGPNTGELFF; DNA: TGTGCTAGTGGTTTGGTAAGCGGGCCGAACACCGGGGAGCTGTTTTTT
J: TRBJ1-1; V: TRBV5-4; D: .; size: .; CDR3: CASSPGGGAWNTEAFF; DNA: TGTGCCAGCAGCCCGGGGGGGGGGGCCTGGAACACTGAAGCTTTCTTT
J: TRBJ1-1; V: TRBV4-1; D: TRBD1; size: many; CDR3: CASSQGTGGNTEAFF; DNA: TGCGCCAGCAGCCAAGGGACAGGCGGGAACACTGAAGCTTTCTTT
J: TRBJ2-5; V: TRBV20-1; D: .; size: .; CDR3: CSASGGRDIGETQYF; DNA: TGCAGTGCTAGTGGGGGTAGGGACATTGGAGAGACCCAGTACTTC
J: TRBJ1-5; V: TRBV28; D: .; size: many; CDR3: CASRGNRQPQHF; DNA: TGTGCCAGCAGGGGGAACAGGCAGCCCCAGCATTTT
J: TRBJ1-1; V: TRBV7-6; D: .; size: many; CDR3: CASSLQINTEAFF; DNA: TGTGCCAGCAGCCTACAGATTAACACTGAAGCTTTCTTT
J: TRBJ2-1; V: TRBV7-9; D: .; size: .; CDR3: CASSLGGTFNEQFF; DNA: TGTGCCAGCAGCTTAGGAGGGACCTTCAATGAGCAGTTCTTC
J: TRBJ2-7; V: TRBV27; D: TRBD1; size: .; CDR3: CASTTAGGWGEQYF; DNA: TGTGCCAGCACAACAGCAGGGGGTTGGGGCGAGCAGTACTTC
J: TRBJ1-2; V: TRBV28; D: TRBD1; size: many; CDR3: CASSLGGWGTGGRYGYTF; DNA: TGTGCCAGCAGTTTAGGAGGGTGGGGGACAGGGGGCCGCTATGGCTACACCTTC
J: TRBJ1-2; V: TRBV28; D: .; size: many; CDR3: CASSSGPGPGYTF; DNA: TGTGCCAGCAGTTCCGGGCCCGGGCCGGGCTACACCTTC